Listed below are T cell receptor beta chains from one sample, sequenced in a study of a mutant IDH1 vaccine in newly diagnosed glioma. Only in-frame clones appear in the TCRdb table, and some are missing; sequencing was by immunoSEQ multiplex PCR. The sample contains 35,000 to 45,000 clones, about 80% of which appear only once. Their specific antigens are unknown. Specimen: PBMCs, collected from a glioma patient whose treatment included an IDH1 peptide vaccine. The receptor set was obtained from a woman in her fifties or sixties with glioma. Both conserved end residues are part of each CDR3. A D gene is named only where the DNA matches it firmly. Size is omitted from some rows. Given values are once, few, many or a class for expanded clones.

v_call	j_call	d_call	clone_size	cdr3_nt	cdr3_aa
TRBV2	TRBJ1-5	NA	few	TGTGCCAGCAGCCCCGCCCTCTTCTATCAGCCCCAGCATTTT	CASSPALFYQPQHF
TRBV2	TRBJ1-5	TRBD1	NA	TGTGCCAGCTACGGGACAGCAAATCAGCCCCAGCATTTT	CASYGTANQPQHF
TRBV4-1	TRBJ1-2	NA	few	TGCGCCAGCAGCCAAGAAACGCCGTGGACCGCTAACTATGGCTACACCTTC	CASSQETPWTANYGYTF
TRBV6-5	TRBJ2-7	TRBD2	NA	TGTGCCAGCAGTTACGATTCGGGAGGAACCTCCTACGAGCAGTACTTC	CASSYDSGGTSYEQYF
TRBV30	TRBJ1-5	TRBD1	NA	TGTGCCTGGAGGGACAGGGGGCCCTATCAGCCCCAGCATTTT	CAWRDRGPYQPQHF
TRBV4-3	TRBJ1-2	NA	NA	TGCGCCAGCAGCCAAGAATACGGGACTGTTAACTATGGCTACACCTTC	CASSQEYGTVNYGYTF
TRBV18	TRBJ1-1	TRBD1	few	TGTGCCAGCTCACCCACCACAGGGGGCTACAGTGGGGCTTTCTTT	CASSPTTGGYSGAFF
TRBV7-3	TRBJ2-5	NA	few	TGTGCCAGCAGCCGCGGGGTCGAAGAGACCCAGTACTTC	CASSRGVEETQYF
TRBV4-3	TRBJ1-3	NA	NA	TGCGCCAGCAGCCAAGACCCCGGTCGCAGCTCTGGAAACACCATATATTTT	CASSQDPGRSSGNTIYF
TRBV6-5	TRBJ2-3	TRBD1	NA	TGTGGGACAGGGAGCACAGATACGCAGTATTTT	CGTGSTDTQYF
TRBV7-3	TRBJ1-5	NA	NA	TGTGCCAGCAGCTTGGGTCGTTTGGACACGGCGCCCCAGCATTTT	CASSLGRLDTAPQHF
TRBV4-2	TRBJ1-5	TRBD1	NA	TGTGCCAGCAGCCAAGATCGGGACAGGGCCCGCCATTTT	CASSQDRDRARHF
TRBV4-2	TRBJ2-5	TRBD2	NA	TGTGCCAGCAGCCTGGGCCGTAGCGGGGGCGGGTACCAAGAGACCCAGTACTTC	CASSLGRSGGGYQETQYF
TRBV18	TRBJ1-1	NA	NA	TGTGCCAGCTCACTCGGGGGGAACACTGAAGCTTTCTTT	CASSLGGNTEAFF
TRBV11-2	TRBJ1-4	NA	NA	TGTGCCAGCAGCTTTACCGGGTCCCCGGGAGAACTGTTTTTT	CASSFTGSPGELFF
TRBV30	TRBJ1-2	NA	NA	TGTGCCTGGTCTCGTGAGGCAGGGATTAGCTATGGCTACACCTTC	CAWSREAGISYGYTF
TRBV6-6	TRBJ1-5	TRBD1	NA	TGTGCCAGCAGTTACGGGACAGAGAATCAGCCCCAGCATTTT	CASSYGTENQPQHF
TRBV9	TRBJ2-2	NA	NA	TGTGCCAGCAGCGTAGCCCCACCGGGACGGGCGAACACCGGGGAGCTGTTTTTT	CASSVAPPGRANTGELFF
TRBV5-4	TRBJ1-1	NA	once	TGTGCCAGCAGCGCTGGGACCTCCAATCCTTTCTTT	CASSAGTSNPFF
TRBV5-1	TRBJ2-2	TRBD1	NA	TGCGCCAGCAGCTCCCCGGACAGGGGGAGCGCGAACACCGGGGAGCTGTTTTTT	CASSSPDRGSANTGELFF
TRBV10-3	TRBJ2-2	NA	NA	TGTGCCATCAGTGAGGACTGGAACACCGGGGAGCTGTTTTTT	CAISEDWNTGELFF
TRBV6-6	TRBJ2-7	TRBD1	NA	TGTGCCAGCAGTTACTCGAGTAAGGGGGCTCACGAGCAGTACTTC	CASSYSSKGAHEQYF
TRBV14	TRBJ1-4	NA	NA	TGTGCCAGCAGCCAAGCGGGACCGCTTAATGAAAAACTGTTTTTT	CASSQAGPLNEKLFF
TRBV7-2	TRBJ1-2	NA	few	TGTGCCAGCAGCTTTCATACTACAGGTGGCTACACCTTC	CASSFHTTGGYTF
TRBV29-1	TRBJ1-1	NA	NA	TGCGCCTCTCTTGGAACTGAAGCTTTCTTT	CASLGTEAFF
TRBV29-1	TRBJ2-1	TRBD2	once	TGCAGCGTTCCTTCCGCGGGGGGGGACTACAATGAGCAGTTCTTC	CSVPSAGGDYNEQFF
TRBV6-1	TRBJ1-1	TRBD1	NA	TGTGCCAGCAGTGACAGACAGGGGAGGGGTGAAGCTTTCTTT	CASSDRQGRGEAFF
TRBV5-1	TRBJ2-1	TRBD2	NA	TGCGCCAGCAGCCCTTTTGCGGGGGGCTACAATGAGCAGTTCTTC	CASSPFAGGYNEQFF
TRBV5-1	TRBJ2-3	TRBD1	NA	TGCGCCAGCATGGCAGGGGGCCCAGATACGCAGTATTTT	CASMAGGPDTQYF
TRBV29-1	TRBJ1-1	TRBD1	few	TGCAGCGTTCACGCTGGGACAGCGAACACTGAAGCTTTCTTT	CSVHAGTANTEAFF
TRBV5-4	TRBJ1-2	TRBD1	NA	TGTGCCAGCAGCCCCCCAGGGGGCGTTGGCTATGGCTACACCTTC	CASSPPGGVGYGYTF
TRBV9	TRBJ1-2	NA	NA	TGTGCCAGCAGCGTAGGTGACAGTATATATGGCTACACCTTC	CASSVGDSIYGYTF
TRBV6-6	TRBJ1-1	NA	NA	TGTGCCAGCAGTAAACAGGGCGGGGGCATGAACACTGAAGCTTTCTTT	CASSKQGGGMNTEAFF
TRBV2	TRBJ1-2	NA	NA	TGTGCCAGCAGTGACGGGTCCATTCGGGACTACACCTTC	CASSDGSIRDYTF
TRBV5-1	TRBJ1-2	NA	NA	TGCGCCAGCAGCTTGGACAGGGCCAGCGGTGGCTACACCTTC	CASSLDRASGGYTF
TRBV4-2	TRBJ1-5	TRBD1	NA	TGTGCCAGCAGCACCCGACAGGGGGATAGCAATCAGCCCCAGCATTTT	CASSTRQGDSNQPQHF
TRBV6-5	TRBJ1-3	NA	NA	TGTGCCAGCAGTTCCCCCAGGATGGGGGGAAACACCATATATTTT	CASSSPRMGGNTIYF
TRBV9	TRBJ1-5	TRBD1	medium-sized	TGTGCCAGCAGCGTCGGGACAGTCAATCAGCCCCAGCATTTT	CASSVGTVNQPQHF
TRBV19	TRBJ2-2	TRBD2	NA	TGTGCCAGTAGTATGGCTAGCGGGGGACCAAACACCGGGGAGCTGTTTTTT	CASSMASGGPNTGELFF
TRBV2	TRBJ2-5	NA	once	TGTGCCAGCACCCGGAGGCGGGAGACCCAGTACTTC	CASTRRRETQYF
TRBV29-1	TRBJ2-7	NA	NA	TGCAGCGTTGTCTTCCATAGGGGCCGCCTGGAGGAGCAGTACTTC	CSVVFHRGRLEEQYF